Below, one T cell receptor beta chain is given with its context. The antigen remains unidentified. The data were taken from a study of cytomegalovirus exposure and HLA in healthy donors. Turning to the study itself: The roughly 120 million unique TCR beta sequences, from about 190 million T cells, were found by an earlier analysis. Study conclusions and caveats: Donors were assumed by presence/absence analyses to have roughly uniform sequencing depth. Many donors carried some public TCRs, although rarity characterized most TCR sequences. A later analysis showed TCR association rates differing by HLA locus, peaking at DRB1 and lowest at HLA-C.

PCR used 60 Vbeta primers and 13 Jbeta primers. Sequencing used immunoSEQ multiplex PCR; TCRdb keeps in-frame clones, though not all of them. The sample includes approximately 150,000 clones, 75% to 85% of them seen just once. V gave up 2 bases and J gave up 4 bases, with 11 bases separating them. Per germline, CDR1 MNHEY and CDR2 SVGAGI. The CDR3 length is 14 residues. The sequence came from a woman between 45 and 65 years old in good health and CMV-seropositive. The sequencing sample was made of PBMCs. V is TRBV6-5 and J is TRBJ1-1, with D possibly being TRBD1 (5 bases). CDR3 amino acids: CASSYTTGFTEAFF. The CDR3 DNA sequence: TGTGCCAGCAGTTACACAACAGGATTCACTGAAGCTTTCTTT.